Detailed here is one TCR beta chain. This clonotype was seen repeatedly, ten times or more. The specificity of this receptor is unknown. No qualities accompany the bases; no much larger clone lies one base away. The sample originates from a study of neurological immune-mediated disorders (dated by TCRdb to between 2018 and 2021). As for the study more broadly: The study compared peripheral blood TCR-beta repertoires of HTLV-I-associated myelopathy (HAM/TSP) patients, multiple sclerosis patients and healthy controls using UMI-based sequencing. Longitudinal samples, technical triplicates and paired sorted CD4+ and CD8+ T-cell subsets, alongside PBMC samples, were included among the approximately 110 TCR-beta libraries. Of the approximately 68 subjects in the cohort, about 14 were HAM/TSP patients, roughly 35 were multiple sclerosis patients, and approximately 20 were healthy controls.

cDNA was synthesized by template-switch 5'RACE using a primer carrying a 10-nucleotide random unique molecular identifier by which each TCR transcript was tagged. Every sequencing run covered 15-18 subjects and yielded more than 170 million TCR-beta sequences. The RNeasy kit was used to extract total RNA. TCR-beta VDJ regions were amplified with primers for the TCR constant region and the 5'RACE anchor, using the KAPA Real-time Library Amplification kit. Sample indexes and Illumina adaptors were added in a first PCR, after which library yield was increased in a second PCR. After Ampure bead purification, the TCR product of roughly 650 bp was size-selected on a 2% E-gel SizeSelection system. Before pooling, libraries had their quality checked on a Bioanalyzer, their concentration measured with Qubit, and their quantity determined with the Kapa Library Quantification kit. An Illumina HiSeq 2500 was used to sequence the libraries paired-end at 2 x 150 bp. To increase sequence diversity, 25-30% phiX was spiked into each library pool. Regarding the original processing steps: Quality-filtered reads were processed with the UMI-based MiGEC pipeline, and over 90% of raw TCR sequences were removed by the MiGEC pipeline during error correction. VDJ genes were aligned to IMGT germline references, and clonotypes were defined by unique CDR3 amino acid sequence plus V-J genes. VDJtools evaluated clonal expansion, Shannon diversity and CDR3 relatedness (CalcPairwiseDistances, ClusterSamples); CLCbio workbench built phylogenetic trees. Expanded clones were defined as having at least 8 unique UMIs, based on coefficient-of-variation modelling across technical triplicates. TCRdb reanalyzed the raw reads on its own, using fastp at Q25 for trimming and MiXCR for clone calling, and kept in-frame beta chains. For every CDR3 protein sequence, its rows merge into one entry that carries the most common genes and DNA. TCRdb's processing, not the authors' own work, is the source of the V and J calls. In all, the sample holds about 43,000 distinct CDR3 sequences, and about 13% of those were seen once. Roughly 1.3% of the sample is held by the ten biggest clonotypes.

The CDR3 measures 14 amino acids from cysteine to phenylalanine. Here the CDR3 DNA is all that survives: 42 bases in frame from base 1. V lost 5 bases and J lost 4 bases, and the count of bases not matched to a germline gene is 6. From the germline V gene (reference sequence), CDR1 is DFQATT and CDR2 is SNEGSKA. Overall results and qualifications from the work: Expanded clones from different subjects shared no identical CDR3 amino acid sequences, which suggests that TCR-beta repertoires were private in all groups. TCR clonal expansion was greatest in HAM/TSP patients and smallest in MS patients, who ranked below even healthy controls.

Healthy controls were blood bank volunteers in Maryland, USA. For unsorted PBMC libraries, 2 million PBMCs were used after storage in RNAlater at -80 degrees C until RNA extraction. Peripheral blood underwent Ficoll-Hypaque density gradient centrifugation to isolate PBMCs, which were then cryopreserved in liquid nitrogen. The specimen sequenced was PBMCs. The rearranged segments are TRBV20-1 and TRBJ2-2, with TRBD2 matching 8 junction bases. The source of this sequence is a female donor in good health. The DNA sequence is TGCAGTGCTCCGGGGGGGCGAATCACCGGGGAGCTGTTTTTT. This gives the protein CSAPGGRITGELFF.